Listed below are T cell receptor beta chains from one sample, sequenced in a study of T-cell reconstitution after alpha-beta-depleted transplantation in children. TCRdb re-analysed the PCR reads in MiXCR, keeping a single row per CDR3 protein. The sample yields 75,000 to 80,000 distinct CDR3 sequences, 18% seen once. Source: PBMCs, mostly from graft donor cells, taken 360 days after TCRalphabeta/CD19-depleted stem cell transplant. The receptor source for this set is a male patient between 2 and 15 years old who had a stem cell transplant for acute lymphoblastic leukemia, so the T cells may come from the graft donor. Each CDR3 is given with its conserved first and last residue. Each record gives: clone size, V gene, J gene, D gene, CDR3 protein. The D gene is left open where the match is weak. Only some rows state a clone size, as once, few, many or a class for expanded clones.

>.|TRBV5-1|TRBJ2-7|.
CASSSVADYEQYF
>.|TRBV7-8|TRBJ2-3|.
CASSLGSAPNTQYF
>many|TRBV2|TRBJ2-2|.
CASSGLAGYTGELFF
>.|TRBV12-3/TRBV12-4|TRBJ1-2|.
CASSSLFPRVLGNYGYTF
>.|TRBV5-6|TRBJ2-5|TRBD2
CASSFLAVYQETQYF
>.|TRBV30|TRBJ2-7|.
CAWSNLYEQYF
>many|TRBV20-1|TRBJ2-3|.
CSAPSRTDTQYF
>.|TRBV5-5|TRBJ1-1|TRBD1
CASGWDRFLNTEAFF
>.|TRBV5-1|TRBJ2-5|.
CASSAQGLETQYF
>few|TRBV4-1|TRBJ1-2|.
CASKGSGYTF
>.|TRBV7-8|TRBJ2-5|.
CASSLGASLKETQYF
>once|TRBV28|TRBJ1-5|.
CASSPPVLGNQPQHF
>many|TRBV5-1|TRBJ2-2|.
CASSLGSSGNTGELFF
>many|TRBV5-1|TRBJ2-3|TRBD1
CASSLDFWTGTTDTQYF
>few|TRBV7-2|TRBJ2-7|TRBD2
CASSLSGWTSASYEQYF
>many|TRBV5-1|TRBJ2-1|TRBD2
CASSLILAGGLDNEQFF
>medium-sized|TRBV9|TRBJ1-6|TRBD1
CASSVEEGAVSYNSPLHF